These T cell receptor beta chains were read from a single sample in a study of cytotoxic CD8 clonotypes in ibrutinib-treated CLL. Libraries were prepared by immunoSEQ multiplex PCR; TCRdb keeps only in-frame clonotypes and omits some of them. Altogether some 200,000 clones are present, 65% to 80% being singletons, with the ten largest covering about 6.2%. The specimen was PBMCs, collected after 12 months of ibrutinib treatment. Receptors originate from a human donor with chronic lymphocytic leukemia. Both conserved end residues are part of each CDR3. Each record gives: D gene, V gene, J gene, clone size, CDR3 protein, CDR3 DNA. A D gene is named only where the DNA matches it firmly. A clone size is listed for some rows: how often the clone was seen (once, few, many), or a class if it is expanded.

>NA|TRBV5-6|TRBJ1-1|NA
CASSRALNTEAFF
TGTGCCAGCAGCAGGGCCCTTAACACTGAAGCTTTCTTT
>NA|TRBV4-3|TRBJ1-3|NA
CASSQDWAAGNTIYF
TGCGCCAGCAGCCAAGATTGGGCAGCTGGAAACACCATATATTTT
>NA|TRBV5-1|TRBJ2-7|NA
CASSYDSYYEQYF
TGCGCCAGCAGCTACGACAGTTACTACGAGCAGTACTTC
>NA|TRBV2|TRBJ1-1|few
CASRGDVNTEAFF
TGTGCCAGCAGGGGAGACGTAAACACTGAAGCTTTCTTT
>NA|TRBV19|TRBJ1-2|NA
CASNQDYNYGYTF
TGTGCCAGTAATCAGGACTATAACTATGGCTACACCTTC
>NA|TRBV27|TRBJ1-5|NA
CTSSLSDRKGNQPQHF
TGTACCAGCAGTTTATCAGACAGGAAAGGCAATCAGCCCCAGCATTTT
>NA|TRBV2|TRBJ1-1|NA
CASSKNQGHFNTEAFF
TGTGCCAGCAGCAAAAATCAGGGGCATTTTAACACTGAAGCTTTCTTT
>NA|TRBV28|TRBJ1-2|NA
CASSLRDTNYGYTF
TGTGCCAGCAGTCTGCGGGACACCAACTATGGCTACACCTTC
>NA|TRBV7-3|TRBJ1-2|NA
CASSLDPGGRGYTF
TGTGCCAGCAGCTTAGACCCGGGGGGTCGAGGCTACACCTTC
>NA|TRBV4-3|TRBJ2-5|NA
CPNRPQRVGETQYF
TGCCCCAACAGACCCCAGCGAGTGGGAGAGACCCAGTACTTC
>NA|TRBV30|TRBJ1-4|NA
CAWSATVGGEKLFF
TGTGCCTGGAGTGCGACGGTCGGGGGTGAAAAACTGTTTTTT
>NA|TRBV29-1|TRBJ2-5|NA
CSVDRQETQYF
TGCAGCGTTGACAGGCAAGAGACCCAGTACTTC
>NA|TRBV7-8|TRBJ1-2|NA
CASSLAGRSNYGYTF
TGTGCCAGCAGCTTAGCGGGACGGTCTAACTATGGCTACACCTTC
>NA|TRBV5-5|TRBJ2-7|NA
CASSLDFPGDGEQYF
TGTGCCAGCAGCTTGGATTTCCCCGGGGACGGGGAGCAGTACTTC
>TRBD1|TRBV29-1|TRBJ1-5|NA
CSALTGVSNQPQHF
TGCAGCGCTTTGACAGGGGTTAGCAATCAGCCCCAGCATTTT
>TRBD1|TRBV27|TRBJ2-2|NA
CASRRGQGFTGELFF
TGTGCCAGCAGGAGGGGACAGGGGTTCACCGGGGAGCTGTTTTTT
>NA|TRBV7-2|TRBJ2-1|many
CASSSQGGSSYNEQFF
TGTGCCAGCAGCTCCCAAGGCGGAAGCTCCTACAATGAGCAGTTCTTC
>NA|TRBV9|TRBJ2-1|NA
CASSPRQLLSSYNEQFF
TGTGCCAGCAGCCCCCGACAGCTCCTAAGCTCCTACAATGAGCAGTTCTTC
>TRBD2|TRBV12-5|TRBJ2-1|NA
CASGAGGSHNEQFF
TGTGCTAGTGGTGCCGGGGGGAGTCACAATGAGCAGTTCTTC
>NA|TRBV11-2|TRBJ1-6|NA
CASSLELTVRNSPLHF
TGTGCCAGCAGCTTAGAGTTGACGGTTCGTAATTCACCCCTCCACTTT
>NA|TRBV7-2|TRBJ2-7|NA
CASSLQTGSYEQYF
TGTGCCAGCAGCCTCCAAACTGGATCCTACGAGCAGTACTTC
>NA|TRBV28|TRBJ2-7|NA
CASSLYEQYF
TGTGCCAGCAGTTTATACGAGCAGTACTTC
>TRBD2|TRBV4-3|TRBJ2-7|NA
CASSQDSGRTYEQYF
TGCGCCAGCAGCCAAGATAGCGGGAGAACTTACGAGCAGTACTTC
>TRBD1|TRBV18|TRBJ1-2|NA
CASSSGGRNYGYTF
TGTGCCAGCTCATCAGGGGGAAGGAACTATGGCTACACCTTC
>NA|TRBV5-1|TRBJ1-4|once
CASSAGQITGRTNEKLFF
TGCGCCAGCAGCGCTGGACAAATAACAGGGAGGACTAATGAAAAACTGTTTTTT
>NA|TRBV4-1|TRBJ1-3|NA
CASSQDAYLSGNTIYF
TGCGCCAGCAGCCAAGACGCCTATCTCTCTGGAAACACCATATATTTT
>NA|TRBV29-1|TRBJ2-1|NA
CSVHDSYNEQFF
TGCAGCGTTCACGACTCCTACAATGAGCAGTTCTTC
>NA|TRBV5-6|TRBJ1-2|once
CASSAMPRGSNYGYTF
TGTGCCAGCAGCGCAATGCCCAGGGGATCTAACTATGGCTACACCTTC
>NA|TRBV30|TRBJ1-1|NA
CAWSVKGFPEAFF
TGTGCCTGGAGTGTCAAGGGGTTCCCTGAAGCTTTCTTT
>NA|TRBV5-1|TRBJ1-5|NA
CASSFDRYSNQPQHF
TGCGCCAGCAGCTTTGACAGGTATAGCAATCAGCCCCAGCATTTT
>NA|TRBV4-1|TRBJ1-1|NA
CASGRVQGNTEAFF
TGCGCCAGCGGCCGAGTTCAGGGGAACACTGAAGCTTTCTTT
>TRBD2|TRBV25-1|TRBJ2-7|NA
CASGGLAGGGQRQYF
TGTGCCAGCGGAGGGCTAGCGGGAGGAGGACAGCGGCAGTACTTC
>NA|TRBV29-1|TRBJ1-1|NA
CSVSNKEAFF
TGCAGCGTTTCAAACAAAGAAGCTTTCTTT